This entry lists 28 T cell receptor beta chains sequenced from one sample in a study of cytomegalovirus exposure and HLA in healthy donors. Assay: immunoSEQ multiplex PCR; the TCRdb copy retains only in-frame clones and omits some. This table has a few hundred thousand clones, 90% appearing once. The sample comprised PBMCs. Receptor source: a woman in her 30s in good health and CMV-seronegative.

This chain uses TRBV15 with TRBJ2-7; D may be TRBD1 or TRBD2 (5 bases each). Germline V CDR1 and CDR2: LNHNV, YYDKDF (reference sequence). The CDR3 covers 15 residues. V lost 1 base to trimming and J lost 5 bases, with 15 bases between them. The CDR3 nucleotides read TGTGCCACCAGCAGAGGTCTCGTCGGGGCGGACGAGCAGTACTTC. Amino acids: CATSRGLVGADEQYF.

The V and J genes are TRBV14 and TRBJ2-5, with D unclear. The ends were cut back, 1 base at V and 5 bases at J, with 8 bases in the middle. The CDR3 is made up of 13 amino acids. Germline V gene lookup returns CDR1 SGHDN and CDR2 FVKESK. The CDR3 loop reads CASSQGSWETQYF. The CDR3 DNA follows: TGTGCCAGCAGCCAAGGTAGTTGGGAGACCCAGTACTTC. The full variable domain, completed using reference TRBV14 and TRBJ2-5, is EAGVTQFPSHSVIEKGQTVTLRCDPISGHDNLYWYRRVMGKEIKFLLHFVKESKQDESGMPNNRFLAERTGGTYSTLKVQPAELEDSGVYFCASSQGSWETQYFGPGTRLLVL.

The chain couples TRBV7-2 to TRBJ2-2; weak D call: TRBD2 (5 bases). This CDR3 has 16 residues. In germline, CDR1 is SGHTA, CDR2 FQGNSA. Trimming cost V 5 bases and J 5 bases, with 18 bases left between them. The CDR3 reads CASSQAVGSRTGELFF. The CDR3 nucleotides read TGTGCCAGCAGCCAAGCGGTCGGGTCGCGGACCGGGGAGCTGTTTTTT.

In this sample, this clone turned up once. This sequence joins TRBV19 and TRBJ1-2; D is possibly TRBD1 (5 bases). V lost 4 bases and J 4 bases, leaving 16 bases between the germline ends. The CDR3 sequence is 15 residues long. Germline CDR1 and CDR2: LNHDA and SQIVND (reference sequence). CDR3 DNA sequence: TGTGCCAGTAGTACCCCGGCCGGGGACCTCTATGGCTACACCTTC. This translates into CASSTPAGDLYGYTF.

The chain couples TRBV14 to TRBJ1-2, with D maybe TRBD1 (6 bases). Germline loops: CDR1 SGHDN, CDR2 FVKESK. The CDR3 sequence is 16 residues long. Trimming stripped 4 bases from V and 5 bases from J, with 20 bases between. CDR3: CASSPRGGPRWYGYTF. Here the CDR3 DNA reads TGTGCCAGCAGCCCCCGGGGGGGGCCTAGGTGGTATGGCTACACCTTC. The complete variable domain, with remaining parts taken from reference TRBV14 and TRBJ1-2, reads EAGVTQFPSHSVIEKGQTVTLRCDPISGHDNLYWYRRVMGKEIKFLLHFVKESKQDESGMPNNRFLAERTGGTYSTLKVQPAELEDSGVYFCASSPRGGPRWYGYTFGSGTRLTVV.

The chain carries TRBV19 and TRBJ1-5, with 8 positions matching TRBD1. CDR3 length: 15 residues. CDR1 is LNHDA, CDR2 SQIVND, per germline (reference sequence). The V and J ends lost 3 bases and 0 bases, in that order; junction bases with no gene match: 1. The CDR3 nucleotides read TGTGCCAGTAGTATCAGGGGGCATAGCAATCAGCCCCAGCATTTT. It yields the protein CASSIRGHSNQPQHF.

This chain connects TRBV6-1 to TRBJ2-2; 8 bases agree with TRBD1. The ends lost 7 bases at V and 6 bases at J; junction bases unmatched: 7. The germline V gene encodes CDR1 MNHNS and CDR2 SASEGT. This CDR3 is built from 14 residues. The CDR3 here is CASTDRGRAGELFF. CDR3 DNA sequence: TGTGCCAGCACAGACAGGGGCCGCGCCGGGGAGCTGTTTTTT.

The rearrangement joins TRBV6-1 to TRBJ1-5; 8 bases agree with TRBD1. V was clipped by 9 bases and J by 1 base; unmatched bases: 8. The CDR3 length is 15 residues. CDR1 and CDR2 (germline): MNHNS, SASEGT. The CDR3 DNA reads TGTGCCAGTTGGACAGGGTATGGGAGCAATCAGCCCCAGCATTTT. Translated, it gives CASWTGYGSNQPQHF.

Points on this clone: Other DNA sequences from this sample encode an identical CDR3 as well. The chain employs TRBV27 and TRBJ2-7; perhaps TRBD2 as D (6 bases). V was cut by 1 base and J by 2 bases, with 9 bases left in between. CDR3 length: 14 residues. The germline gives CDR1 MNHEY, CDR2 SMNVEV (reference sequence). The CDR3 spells CASSLLGGAYEQYF. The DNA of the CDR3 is TGTGCCAGCAGTTTATTGGGAGGAGCCTACGAGCAGTACTTC.

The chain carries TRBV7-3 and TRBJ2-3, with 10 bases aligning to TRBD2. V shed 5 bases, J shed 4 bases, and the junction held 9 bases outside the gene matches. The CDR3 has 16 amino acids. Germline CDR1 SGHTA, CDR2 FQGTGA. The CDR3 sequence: CASSVGPGLAPDTQYF. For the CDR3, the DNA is TGTGCCAGCAGCGTAGGGCCGGGACTAGCGCCAGATACGCAGTATTTT.

The CDR3 bases are TGTGCCAGCAGCCAAGCGACAGGTGGCCTAGCGGGATCACCCTACGAGCAGTACTTC. It is translated as CASSQATGGLAGSPYEQYF. V is TRBV4-2 and J is TRBJ2-7; 9 positions agree with TRBD2. Per the germline V gene, CDR1 is LGHNA and CDR2 is YNFKEQ. This CDR3 is built from 19 residues. After removal of 1 base from V and 2 bases from J, the junction contained 15 bases not matched to a gene.

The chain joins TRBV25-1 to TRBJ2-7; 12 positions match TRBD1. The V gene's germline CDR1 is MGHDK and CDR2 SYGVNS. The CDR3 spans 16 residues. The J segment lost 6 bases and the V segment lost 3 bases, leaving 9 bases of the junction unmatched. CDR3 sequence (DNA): TGTGCCAGCAGTGACCCGGTGGGACAGGGGGCACGCGAGCAGTACTTC. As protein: CASSDPVGQGAREQYF.

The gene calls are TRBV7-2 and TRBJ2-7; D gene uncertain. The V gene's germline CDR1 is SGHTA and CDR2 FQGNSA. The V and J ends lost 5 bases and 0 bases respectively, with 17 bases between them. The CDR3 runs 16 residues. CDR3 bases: TGTGCCAGCAGCCCCCGTTTGGACCGGCGCTCCTACGAGCAGTACTTC. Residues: CASSPRLDRRSYEQYF.

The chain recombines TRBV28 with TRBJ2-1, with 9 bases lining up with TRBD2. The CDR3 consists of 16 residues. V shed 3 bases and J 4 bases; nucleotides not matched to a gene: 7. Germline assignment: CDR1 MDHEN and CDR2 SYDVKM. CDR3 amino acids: CASSFPTSGMYNEQFF. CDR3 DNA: TGTGCCAGCAGTTTCCCGACTAGCGGAATGTACAATGAGCAGTTCTTC.

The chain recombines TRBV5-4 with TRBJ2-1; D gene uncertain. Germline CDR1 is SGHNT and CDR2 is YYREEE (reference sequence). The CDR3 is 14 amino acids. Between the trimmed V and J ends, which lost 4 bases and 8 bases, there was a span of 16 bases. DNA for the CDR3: TGTGCCAGCAGCAAATCTCTAGGAATGCATGAGCAGTTCTTC. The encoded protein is CASSKSLGMHEQFF. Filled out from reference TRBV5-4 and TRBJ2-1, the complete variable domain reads ETGVTQSPTHLIKTRGQQVTLRCSSQSGHNTVSWYQQALGQGPQFIFQYYREEENGRGNFPPRFSGLQFPNYSSELNVNALELDDSALYLCASSKSLGMHEQFFGPGTRLTVL.

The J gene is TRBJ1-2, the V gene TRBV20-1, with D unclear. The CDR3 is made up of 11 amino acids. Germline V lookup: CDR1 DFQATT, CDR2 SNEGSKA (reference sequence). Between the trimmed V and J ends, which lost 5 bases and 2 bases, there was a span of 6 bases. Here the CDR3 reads CSAPDNYGYTF. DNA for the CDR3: TGCAGTGCTCCGGACAACTATGGCTACACCTTC.

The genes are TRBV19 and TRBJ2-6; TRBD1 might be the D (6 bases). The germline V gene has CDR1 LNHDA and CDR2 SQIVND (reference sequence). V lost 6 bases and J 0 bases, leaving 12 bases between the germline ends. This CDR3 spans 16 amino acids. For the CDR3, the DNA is TGTGCCAGTAGGGGGGCGGAATCCTCTGGGGCCAACGTCCTGACTTTC. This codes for CASRGAESSGANVLTF.

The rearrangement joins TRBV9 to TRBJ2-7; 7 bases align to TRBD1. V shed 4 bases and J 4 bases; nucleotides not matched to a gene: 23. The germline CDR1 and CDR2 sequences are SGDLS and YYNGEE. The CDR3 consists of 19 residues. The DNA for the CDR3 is TGTGCCAGCAGCCAAGGGGCCGGGACAGCCCAAATTTCGAGGTACGAGCAGTACTTC. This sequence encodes CASSQGAGTAQISRYEQYF.

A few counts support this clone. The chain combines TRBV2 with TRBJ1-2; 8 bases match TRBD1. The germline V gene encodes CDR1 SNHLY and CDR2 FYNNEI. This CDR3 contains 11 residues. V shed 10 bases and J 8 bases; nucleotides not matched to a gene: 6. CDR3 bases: TGTGCCAAACTGACAGGGGAAGGCTACACCTTC. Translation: CAKLTGEGYTF.

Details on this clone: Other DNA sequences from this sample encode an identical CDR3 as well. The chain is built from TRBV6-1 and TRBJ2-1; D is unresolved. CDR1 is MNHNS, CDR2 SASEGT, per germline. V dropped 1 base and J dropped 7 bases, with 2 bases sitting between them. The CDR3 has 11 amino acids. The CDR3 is CASSEGNEQFF. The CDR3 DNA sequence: TGTGCCAGCAGTGAAGGGAATGAGCAGTTCTTC.

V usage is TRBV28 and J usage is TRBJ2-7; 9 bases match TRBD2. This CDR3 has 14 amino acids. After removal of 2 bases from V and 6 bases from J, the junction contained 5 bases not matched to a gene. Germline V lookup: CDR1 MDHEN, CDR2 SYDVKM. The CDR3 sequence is CASSLAGGRFEQYF. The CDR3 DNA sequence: TGTGCCAGCAGTTTAGCGGGAGGGAGGTTCGAGCAGTACTTC.

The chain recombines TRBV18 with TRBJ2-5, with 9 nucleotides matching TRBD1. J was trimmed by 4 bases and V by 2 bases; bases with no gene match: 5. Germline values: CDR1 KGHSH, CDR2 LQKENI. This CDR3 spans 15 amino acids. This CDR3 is CASSPGQGNRETQYF. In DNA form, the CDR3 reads TGTGCCAGCTCACCAGGACAGGGGAATCGAGAGACCCAGTACTTC.

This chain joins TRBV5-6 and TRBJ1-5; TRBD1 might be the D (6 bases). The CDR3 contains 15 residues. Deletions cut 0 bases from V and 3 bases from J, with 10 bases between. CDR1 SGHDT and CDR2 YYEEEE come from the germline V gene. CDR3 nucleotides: TGTGCCAGCAGCTTGGCCGGGGACAACAATCAGCCCCAGCATTTT. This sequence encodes CASSLAGDNNQPQHF. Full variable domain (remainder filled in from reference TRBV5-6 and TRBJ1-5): DAGVTQSPTHLIKTRGQQVTLRCSPKSGHDTVSWYQQALGQGPQFIFQYYEEEERQRGNFPDRFSGHQFPNYSSELNVNALLLGDSALYLCASSLAGDNNQPQHFGDGTRLSIL.

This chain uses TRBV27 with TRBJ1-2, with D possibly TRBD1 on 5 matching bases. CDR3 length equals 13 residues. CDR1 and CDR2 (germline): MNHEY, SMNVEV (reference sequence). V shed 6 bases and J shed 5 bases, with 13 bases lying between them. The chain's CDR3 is CASRNQGNYGYTF. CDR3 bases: TGTGCCAGCAGAAACCAGGGAAATTATGGCTACACCTTC.

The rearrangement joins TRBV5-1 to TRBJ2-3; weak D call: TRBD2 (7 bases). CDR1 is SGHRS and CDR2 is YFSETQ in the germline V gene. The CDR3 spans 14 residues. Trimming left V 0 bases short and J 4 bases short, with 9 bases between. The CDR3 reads CASSLAGGPDTQYF. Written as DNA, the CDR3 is TGCGCCAGCAGCTTGGCCGGGGGGCCAGATACGCAGTATTTT.

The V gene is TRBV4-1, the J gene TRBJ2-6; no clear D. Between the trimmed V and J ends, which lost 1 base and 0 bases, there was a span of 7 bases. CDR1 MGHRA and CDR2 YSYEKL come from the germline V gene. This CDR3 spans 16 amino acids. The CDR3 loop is CASSQGPSSGANVLTF. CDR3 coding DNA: TGCGCCAGCAGCCAAGGACCTAGCTCTGGGGCCAACGTCCTGACTTTC.

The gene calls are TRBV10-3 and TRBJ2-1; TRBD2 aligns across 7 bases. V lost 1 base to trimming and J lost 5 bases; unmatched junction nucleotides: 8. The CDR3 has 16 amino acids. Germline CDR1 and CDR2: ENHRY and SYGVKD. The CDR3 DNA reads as TGTGCCATCAGTGAGTGGGGGGGAGAAGCGAACAATGAGCAGTTCTTC. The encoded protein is CAISEWGGEANNEQFF.

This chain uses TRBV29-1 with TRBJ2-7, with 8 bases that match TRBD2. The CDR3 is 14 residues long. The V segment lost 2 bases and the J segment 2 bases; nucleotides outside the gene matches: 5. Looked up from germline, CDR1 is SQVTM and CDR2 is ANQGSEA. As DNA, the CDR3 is TGCAGCGTTGAACGCGGGGGGTCCCCCTACGAGCAGTACTTC. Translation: CSVERGGSPYEQYF.